One sample yielded the 29 T cell receptor beta chains listed below, sequenced in a study of regulatory T cells in long-lasting Graves disease. Sample time point: persistent/refractory GD, antithyroid drugs over 5 years with positive TRAb. PBMC RNA was the source of the TCR library. iRepertoire HTBI primers and Arm-PCR of CDR3 regions built TCR beta libraries. Each CDR3 protein gets one entry after TCRdb re-called the multiplex PCR reads with MiXCR. The sample lists 400,000 to 500,000 distinct CDR3 sequences; 21% were seen once. This specimen consisted of peripheral blood mononuclear cells (PBMCs), obtained when the disease was refractory, from a patient treated with antithyroid drugs. These TCRs come from a female donor with Graves disease.

In this sample, this clonotype turned up a few times. The chain has TRBV2 and TRBJ2-1; 9 bases agree with TRBD2. Trimming removed 0 bases from V and 6 bases from J; junction bases left unmatched: 9. Per the germline V gene, CDR1 is SNHLY and CDR2 is FYNNEI. The CDR3 runs 17 residues. CDR3 nucleotide sequence: TGTGCCAGCAGTGAAGCGCGGGCGGGAGGGCCGGCCAATGAGCAGTTCTTC. It is translated as CASSEARAGGPANEQFF.

This clonotype was seen at least ten times. The genes are TRBV28 and TRBJ2-2; 9 bases agree with TRBD2. With 2 bases clipped from V and 5 bases from J, the junction kept 18 bases outside the gene matches. Germline V gives CDR1 MDHEN, CDR2 SYDVKM. The CDR3 is made up of 20 amino acids. CDR3 loop: CASSLGVGDAGGPSTGELFF. In nucleotides, the CDR3 is TGTGCCAGCAGTTTAGGCGTCGGGGATGCGGGAGGGCCCAGTACCGGGGAGCTGTTTTTT.

This sequence joins TRBV10-3 and TRBJ2-2; the match to TRBD2 covers 10 bases. The V gene end was trimmed by 7 bases and the J gene end by 3 bases; junction bases not matched to a gene: 5. Germline V gene data show CDR1 as ENHRY and CDR2 as SYGVKD. The CDR3 has 15 residues. The CDR3 region is CAIKPSGSDTGELFF. Here the CDR3 DNA reads TGTGCCATCAAACCTAGCGGGAGTGACACCGGGGAGCTGTTTTTT.

CDR3 sequence: CASSPTAGGTGELFF. The CDR3 DNA is TGTGCCAGCAGCCCCACAGCGGGAGGCACCGGGGAGCTGTTTTTT. The chain employs TRBV28 and TRBJ2-2, with TRBD2 matching 9 bases. Per the germline V gene, CDR1 is MDHEN and CDR2 is SYDVKM. V shed 6 bases, J shed 4 bases, and the junction held 6 bases outside the gene matches. This CDR3 spans 15 amino acids.

This clonotype turned up a few times. The chain has TRBV2 and TRBJ2-3; D gene unclear. Between the trimmed V and J ends, which lost 4 bases and 0 bases, there was a span of 5 bases. The CDR3 covers 13 residues. Germline CDR1 SNHLY, CDR2 FYNNEI. The CDR3 region is CASSGTSTDTQYF. The CDR3 DNA is TGTGCCAGCAGTGGAACTAGCACAGATACGCAGTATTTT.

Ten or more counts support this clonotype. The chain is built from TRBV7-8 and TRBJ1-1; TRBD1 matches at 7 bases. The length of the CDR3 is 13 residues. V shed 4 bases, J shed 1 base, and the junction held 0 bases outside the gene matches. Per germline, CDR1 SGHVS and CDR2 FQNEAQ. The CDR3 here is CASSWTGNTEAFF. As DNA, the CDR3 is TGTGCCAGCAGCTGGACAGGGAACACTGAAGCTTTCTTT.

This clonotype was counted ten times or more. The V call is TRBV28, the J call TRBJ1-1; TRBD1 agrees at 7 bases. There are 15 residues in the CDR3. Germline V gives CDR1 MDHEN, CDR2 SYDVKM. V lost 2 bases to trimming and J lost 4 bases; unmatched junction nucleotides: 7. CDR3 amino acids: CASSLISTGVTEAFF. DNA for the CDR3: TGTGCCAGCAGTTTAATTAGCACAGGGGTCACTGAAGCTTTCTTT.

Here the CDR3 DNA reads TGTGCCAGCAGCCGGGGGTCTTACTACGAGCAGTACTTC. Translated, it gives CASSRGSYYEQYF. The chain uses TRBV7-6 and TRBJ2-7; a possible D gene is TRBD2 (6 bases). Trimming took off 5 bases at V and 3 bases at J, with 11 bases between the two ends. Germline values: CDR1 SGHVS, CDR2 FNYEAQ. This CDR3 is 13 amino acids long.

J is TRBJ1-5 and V is TRBV13, with a tentative D call TRBD1 (5 bases). The V and J ends lost 6 bases and 5 bases respectively, with 14 bases between them. The germline V gene encodes CDR1 PRHDT and CDR2 FYEKMQ (reference sequence). The CDR3 covers 14 residues. CDR3 sequence: CASRQRGADQPQHF. Here the CDR3 DNA reads TGTGCCAGCAGACAGAGAGGGGCGGATCAGCCCCAGCATTTT. Looking up the rest from reference TRBV13 and TRBJ1-5 gives the full variable domain: AAGVIQSPRHLIKEKRETATLKCYPIPRHDTVYWYQQGPGQDPQFLISFYEKMQSDKGSIPDRFSAQQFSDYHSELNMSSLELGDSALYFCASRQRGADQPQHFGDGTRLSIL.

This clonotype was recorded at least ten times. The V and J genes are TRBV7-2 and TRBJ2-7; no clear D. Germline V gene sequence: CDR1 SGHTA, CDR2 FQGNSA. The CDR3 consists of 14 residues. Trimming cost V 5 bases and J 3 bases, with 14 bases left between them. Here the CDR3 reads CASSPGQAIYEQYF. CDR3 nucleotides: TGTGCCAGCAGCCCTGGGCAGGCGATCTACGAGCAGTACTTC.

As for this clonotype: A much larger clonotype is one base distant, so this may be a read error. The chain employs TRBV27 and TRBJ2-4; D is possibly TRBD2 (5 bases). The CDR3 sequence is 17 residues long. Germline lookup yields CDR1 MNHEY and CDR2 SMNVEV (reference sequence). The CDR3 DNA sequence: TGTGCCAGCAGCCCCGGATTGCGGGCATTAGCCAAAAGCATTCAGTACTTC. It yields the protein CASSPGLRALAKSIQYF.

This clonotype was seen at least ten times. This chain joins TRBV2 and TRBJ2-5; 14 positions agree with TRBD2. CDR3 size: 16 residues. The trim removed 9 bases at V and 5 bases at J, leaving 11 bases unmatched. Germline loops: CDR1 SNHLY, CDR2 FYNNEI. The CDR3 loop is CARSPGLAGVAETQYF. In DNA, the CDR3 is TGTGCCAGATCACCGGGACTAGCGGGAGTGGCGGAGACCCAGTACTTC.

This clonotype came up many times. The chain joins TRBV2 to TRBJ2-7, with D possibly being TRBD1 or TRBD2 (6 bases each). V was clipped by 5 bases and J by 6 bases, with 14 bases between them. CDR1 and CDR2 from the germline V gene are SNHLY and FYNNEI. The CDR3 runs 13 residues. The CDR3 region has the DNA TGTGCCAGCAGTCCCGGGGGCCGGGGCGAGCAGTACTTC. Protein: CASSPGGRGEQYF.

This clonotype was seen repeatedly, ten times or more. V gene TRBV6-1 combines with J gene TRBJ2-7; either TRBD1 or TRBD2 may fit D (5 bases each). This CDR3 spans 14 amino acids. Trimming took off 6 bases at V and 6 bases at J, with 18 bases between the two ends. Germline-derived CDR1 and CDR2 are MNHNS and SASEGT. CDR3 bases: TGTGCCAGCAGGGCCGCCGTTGCAGGGACCGAGCAGTACTTC. Translation gives CASRAAVAGTEQYF.

In the case of this clonotype: A much larger clone sits a single nucleotide away, making a read error possible. This chain joins TRBV27 and TRBJ2-7; 14 nucleotides align to TRBD2. There are 18 residues in the CDR3. Trimming at V came to 9 bases and at J to 6 bases, leaving 19 bases not matched to a gene. Germline values: CDR1 MNHEY, CDR2 SMNVEV (reference sequence). The CDR3 loop reads CASPTGTSGSLHVGEQYF. CDR3 nucleotides: TGTGCCAGTCCGACGGGGACTAGCGGGAGTCTGCATGTTGGCGAGCAGTACTTC.

The chain joins TRBV9 to TRBJ1-1; D ambiguous. CDR1 and CDR2 from the germline V gene are SGDLS and YYNGEE. The CDR3 has 15 amino acids. The V and J ends lost 0 bases and 0 bases respectively, with 9 bases between them. The CDR3 spells CASSVDPVMNTEAFF. CDR3 DNA sequence: TGTGCCAGCAGCGTAGATCCCGTGATGAACACTGAAGCTTTCTTT.

There are many counts of this clonotype. The chain employs TRBV28 and TRBJ2-7; 11 bases are a match to TRBD1. The CDR3 runs 16 residues. V lost 3 bases to trimming and J lost 5 bases; unmatched junction nucleotides: 9. Germline V gives CDR1 MDHEN, CDR2 SYDVKM. The CDR3 here is CASSFRRDRGYHEQYF. As DNA, the CDR3 is TGTGCCAGCAGTTTTCGTCGGGACAGGGGGTACCACGAGCAGTACTTC. Full variable domain (rest looked up from reference TRBV28 and TRBJ2-7): DVKVTQSSRYLVKRTGEKVFLECVQDMDHENMFWYRQDPGLGLRLIYFSYDVKMKEKGDIPEGYSVSREKKERFSLILESASTNQTSMYLCASSFRRDRGYHEQYFGPGTRLTVT.

The chain has TRBV5-1 and TRBJ2-7, with 7 bases fitting TRBD2. Trimming cost V 6 bases and J 2 bases; bases outside gene matches: 11. There are 15 residues in the CDR3. CDR1 SGHRS and CDR2 YFSETQ come from the germline V gene. CDR3 sequence: CASKAGGGDPYEQYF. The CDR3, as DNA: TGCGCCAGCAAAGCTGGGGGGGGGGATCCCTACGAGCAGTACTTC.

Many counts were recorded for this clonotype. This chain connects TRBV2 to TRBJ2-7; D is undetermined. This CDR3 contains 14 residues. With 3 bases removed from V and 0 bases from J, the gap between germline ends came to 9 bases. Per germline, CDR1 SNHLY and CDR2 FYNNEI. Here the CDR3 DNA reads TGTGCCAGCAGTGATTCAGCGACCTCCTACGAGCAGTACTTC. Translation: CASSDSATSYEQYF.

This clonotype was picked up many times. V gene TRBV6-1 combines with J gene TRBJ2-2; D might be TRBD1 (5 bases). Germline CDR1 and CDR2: MNHNS and SASEGT. V dropped 10 bases and J dropped 1 base, with 16 bases sitting between them. The CDR3 runs 15 residues. CDR3: CATNLGQGNTGELFF. As DNA, the CDR3 is TGTGCCACCAATCTGGGGCAGGGGAACACCGGGGAGCTGTTTTTT.

The genes are TRBV6-1 and TRBJ1-1, with a possible D match to TRBD1 (6 bases). This CDR3 spans 12 amino acids. The germline V and J ends were trimmed by 5 bases and 4 bases, with 8 bases remaining between them. Per the germline V gene, CDR1 is MNHNS and CDR2 is SASEGT. The CDR3: CASSTGTTEAFF. CDR3 bases: TGTGCCAGCAGTACAGGGACCACTGAAGCTTTCTTT.

Comment on this clonotype: A much larger clone differs from this one at a single base, so this may be a read error. The rearrangement joins TRBV6-1 to TRBJ2-7; no clear D gene. Germline-derived CDR1 and CDR2 are MNHNS and SASEGT. This CDR3 has 13 residues. The CDR3 DNA reads as TGTACCAGCAGTAAGACGCAGACCTACGAGCAGTACTTC. It yields the protein CTSSKTQTYEQYF.

The gene calls are TRBV20-1 and TRBJ2-7; perhaps TRBD1 as D (6 bases). This CDR3 comprises 14 residues. Germline loops: CDR1 DFQATT, CDR2 SNEGSKA (reference sequence). Trimming stripped 6 bases from V and 2 bases from J, with 17 bases between. The CDR3 spells CSATQGKNPYEQYF. The CDR3 nucleotides are TGCAGTGCCACACAGGGCAAAAACCCCTACGAGCAGTACTTC.

This clonotype was detected only a few times. The chain combines TRBV20-1 with TRBJ2-7; 10 positions match TRBD2. The CDR3 totals 14 residues. The trim removed 0 bases at V and 7 bases at J, leaving 6 bases unmatched. Germline V lookup: CDR1 DFQATT, CDR2 SNEGSKA (reference sequence). The CDR3 protein is CSARDELAGREQYF. The DNA of the CDR3 is TGCAGTGCTAGAGATGAACTAGCGGGAAGGGAGCAGTACTTC.

The chain combines TRBV7-9 with TRBJ2-5, with 7 bases matching TRBD1. The CDR3 runs 17 residues. Germline loops: CDR1 SEHNR, CDR2 FQNEAQ (reference sequence). After removal of 1 base from V and 0 bases from J, the junction contained 8 bases not matched to a gene. CDR3 DNA sequence: TGTGCCAGCAGCTTAGACGGACAGGACCCGTACCAAGAGACCCAGTACTTC. Translated, it gives CASSLDGQDPYQETQYF.

The V gene is TRBV7-3, the J gene TRBJ2-7; maybe TRBD1 (6 bases). The CDR3 is 15 amino acids. Germline V gene sequence: CDR1 SGHTA, CDR2 FQGTGA. V lost 8 bases and J lost 7, with 24 bases in between. This CDR3 is CASLAGDTGFGEQYF. CDR3 nucleotides: TGTGCCAGCCTCGCCGGGGACACCGGGTTTGGGGAGCAGTACTTC.

The chain carries TRBV3-1 and TRBJ2-7; no reliable D call. The CDR3 contains 16 residues. Germline CDR1 reads LGHDT; CDR2 reads YNNKEL (reference sequence). The germline V and J ends were trimmed by 5 bases and 0 bases, with 17 bases remaining between them. In DNA form, the CDR3 reads TGTGCCAGCAGCTCTCTTGAGACCTTACGCTCCTACGAGCAGTACTTC. Translated: CASSSLETLRSYEQYF.

The sample holds one count of this clonotype. The chain is built from TRBV7-9 and TRBJ2-1; D uncertain. Germline-derived CDR1 and CDR2 are SEHNR and FQNEAQ (reference sequence). This CDR3 region has 16 residues. The germline V and J ends were trimmed by 1 base and 0 bases, with 10 bases remaining between them. Written as DNA, the CDR3 is TGTGCCAGCAGCTTAGAAATGATAGCCTCCTACAATGAGCAGTTCTTC. As protein: CASSLEMIASYNEQFF.

This clonotype was seen a few times. J is TRBJ2-5 and V is TRBV6-1; 16 nucleotides line up with TRBD2. Germline CDR1 and CDR2: MNHNS and SASEGT. The J segment lost 2 bases and the V segment lost 8 bases, leaving 8 bases of the junction unmatched. The CDR3 has 17 residues. The CDR3 reads CASPGTSGRGSQETQYF. Written as DNA, the CDR3 is TGTGCCAGCCCTGGGACTAGCGGGAGGGGGTCGCAAGAGACCCAGTACTTC.